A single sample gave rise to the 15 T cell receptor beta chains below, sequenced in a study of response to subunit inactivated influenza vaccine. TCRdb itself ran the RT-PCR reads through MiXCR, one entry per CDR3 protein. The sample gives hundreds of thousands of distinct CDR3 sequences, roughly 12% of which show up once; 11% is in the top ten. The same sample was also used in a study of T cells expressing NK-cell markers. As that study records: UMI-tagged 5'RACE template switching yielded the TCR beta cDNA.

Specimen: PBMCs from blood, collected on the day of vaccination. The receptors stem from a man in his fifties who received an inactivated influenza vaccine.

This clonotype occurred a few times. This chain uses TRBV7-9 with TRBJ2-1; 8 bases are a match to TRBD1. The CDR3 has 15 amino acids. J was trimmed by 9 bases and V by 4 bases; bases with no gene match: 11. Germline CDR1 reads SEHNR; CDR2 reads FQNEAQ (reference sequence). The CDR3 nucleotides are TGTGCCAGCAGCTCCAGGACAGGGATGGAGGGTGAGCAGTTCTTC. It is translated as CASSSRTGMEGEQFF. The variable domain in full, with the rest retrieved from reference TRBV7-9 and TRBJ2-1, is DTGVSQNPRHKITKRGQNVTFRCDPISEHNRLYWYRQTLGQGPEFLTYFQNEAQLEKSRLLSDRFSAERPKGSFSTLEIQRTEQGDSAMYLCASSSRTGMEGEQFFGPGTRLTVL.

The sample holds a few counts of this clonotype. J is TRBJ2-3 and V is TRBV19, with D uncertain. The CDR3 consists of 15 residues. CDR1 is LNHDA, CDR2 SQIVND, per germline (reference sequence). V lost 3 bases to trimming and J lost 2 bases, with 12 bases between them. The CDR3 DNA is TGTGCCAGTAGTATCCGTCCTCAACTCACAGATACGCAGTATTTT. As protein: CASSIRPQLTDTQYF.

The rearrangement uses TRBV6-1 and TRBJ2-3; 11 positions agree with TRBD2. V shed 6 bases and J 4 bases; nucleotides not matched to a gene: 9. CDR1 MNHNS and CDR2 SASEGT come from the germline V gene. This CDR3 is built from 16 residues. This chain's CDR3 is CASSHLTSGIPDTQYF. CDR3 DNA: TGTGCCAGCAGCCACCTGACTAGCGGGATCCCAGATACGCAGTATTTT.

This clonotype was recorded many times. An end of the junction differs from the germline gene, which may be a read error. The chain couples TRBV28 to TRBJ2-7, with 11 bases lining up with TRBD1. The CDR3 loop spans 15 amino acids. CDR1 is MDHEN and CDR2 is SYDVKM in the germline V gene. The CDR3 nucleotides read TGCGCCAGCAGCTTGCCGGGACAGGGGGCCTACGAGCAGTACTTC. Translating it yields CASSLPGQGAYEQYF. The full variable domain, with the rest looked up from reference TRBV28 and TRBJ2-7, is DVKVTQSSRYLVKRTGEKVFLECVQDMDHENMFWYRQDPGLGLRLIYFSYDVKMKEKGDIPEGYSVSREKKERFSLILESASTNQTSMYLCASSLPGQGAYEQYFGPGTRLTVT.

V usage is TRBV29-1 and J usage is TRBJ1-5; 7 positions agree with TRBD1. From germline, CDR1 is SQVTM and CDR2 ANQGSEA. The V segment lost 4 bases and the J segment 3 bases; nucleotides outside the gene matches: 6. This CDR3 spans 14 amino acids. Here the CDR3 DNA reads TGCAGCGTTGGCACAGGGGCGCTCAATCAGCCCCAGCATTTT. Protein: CSVGTGALNQPQHF.

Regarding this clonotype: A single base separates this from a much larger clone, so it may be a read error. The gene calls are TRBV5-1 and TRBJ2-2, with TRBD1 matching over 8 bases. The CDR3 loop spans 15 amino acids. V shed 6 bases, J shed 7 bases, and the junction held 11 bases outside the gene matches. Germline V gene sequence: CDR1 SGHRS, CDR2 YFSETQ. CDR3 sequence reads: CASKDRALFIGELFF. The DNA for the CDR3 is TGCGCCAGCAAGGACAGGGCTTTGTTCATCGGGGAGCTGTTTTTT.

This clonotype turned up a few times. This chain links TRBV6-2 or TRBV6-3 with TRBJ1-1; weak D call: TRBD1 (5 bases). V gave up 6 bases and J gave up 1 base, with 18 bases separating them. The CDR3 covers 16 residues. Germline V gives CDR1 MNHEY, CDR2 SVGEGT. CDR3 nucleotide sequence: TGTGCCAGCAGCCGCACATCCGGGACCAAGAACACTGAAGCTTTCTTT. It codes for CASSRTSGTKNTEAFF.

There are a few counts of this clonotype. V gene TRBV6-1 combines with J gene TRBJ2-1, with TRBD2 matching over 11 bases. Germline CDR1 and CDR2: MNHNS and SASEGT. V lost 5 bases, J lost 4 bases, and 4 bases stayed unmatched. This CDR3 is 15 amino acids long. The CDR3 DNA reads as TGTGCCAGCAGTCGGGGACTAGCGGAGTACAATGAGCAGTTCTTC. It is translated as CASSRGLAEYNEQFF.

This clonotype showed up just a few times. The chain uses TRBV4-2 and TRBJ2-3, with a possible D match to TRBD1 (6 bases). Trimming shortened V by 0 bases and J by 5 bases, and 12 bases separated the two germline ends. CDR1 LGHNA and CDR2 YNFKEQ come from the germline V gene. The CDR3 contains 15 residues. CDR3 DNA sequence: TGTGCCAGCAGCCAAGATGGGGCAGGGGTAGATACGCAGTATTTT. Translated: CASSQDGAGVDTQYF.

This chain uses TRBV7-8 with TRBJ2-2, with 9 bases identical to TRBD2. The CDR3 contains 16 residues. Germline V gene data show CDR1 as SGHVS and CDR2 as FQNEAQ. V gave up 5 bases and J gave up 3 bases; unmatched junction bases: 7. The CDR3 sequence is CASSDSGLADTGELFF. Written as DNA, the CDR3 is TGTGCCAGCAGCGATTCGGGACTAGCCGACACCGGGGAGCTGTTTTTT. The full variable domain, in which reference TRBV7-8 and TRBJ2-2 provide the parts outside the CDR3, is GAGVSQSPRYKVAKRGQDVALRCDPISGHVSLFWYQQALGQGPEFLTYFQNEAQLDKSGLPSDRFFAERPEGSVSTLKIQRTQQEDSAVYLCASSDSGLADTGELFFGEGSRLTVL.

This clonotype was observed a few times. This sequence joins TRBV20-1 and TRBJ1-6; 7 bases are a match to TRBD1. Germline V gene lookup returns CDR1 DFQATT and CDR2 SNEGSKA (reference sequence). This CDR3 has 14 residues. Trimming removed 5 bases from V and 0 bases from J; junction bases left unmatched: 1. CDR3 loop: CSARDSSYNSPLHF. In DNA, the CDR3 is TGCAGTGCTCGGGACAGCTCCTATAATTCACCCCTCCACTTT.

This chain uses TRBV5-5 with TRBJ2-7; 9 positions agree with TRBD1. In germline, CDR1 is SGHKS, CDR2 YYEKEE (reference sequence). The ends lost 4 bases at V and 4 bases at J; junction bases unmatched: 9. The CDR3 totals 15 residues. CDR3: CASSPAGQGPYEQYF. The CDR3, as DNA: TGTGCCAGCAGCCCGGCGGGACAGGGACCTTACGAGCAGTACTTC.

The CDR3 loop is CASSFCLAGGRGTDTQYF. Here the CDR3 DNA reads TGTGCCAGCAGTTTTTGTCTAGCGGGAGGGCGGGGCACAGATACGCAGTATTTT. This chain joins TRBV27 and TRBJ2-3, with 12 bases aligning to TRBD2. V was clipped by 3 bases and J by 1 base; unmatched bases: 8. The V gene's germline CDR1 is MNHEY and CDR2 SMNVEV (reference sequence). CDR3 length: 18 residues.

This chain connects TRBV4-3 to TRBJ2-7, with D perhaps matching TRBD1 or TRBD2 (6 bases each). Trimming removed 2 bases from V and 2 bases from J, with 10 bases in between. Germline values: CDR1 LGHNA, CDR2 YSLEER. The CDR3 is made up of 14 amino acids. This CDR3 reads CASSQLGGTYEQYF. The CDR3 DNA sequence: TGCGCCAGCAGCCAATTGGGGGGCACCTACGAGCAGTACTTC.

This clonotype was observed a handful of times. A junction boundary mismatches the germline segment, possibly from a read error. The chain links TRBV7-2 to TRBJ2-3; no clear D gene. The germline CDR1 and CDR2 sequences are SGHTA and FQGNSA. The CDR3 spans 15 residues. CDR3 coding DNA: TGTGCCAGCAGCTTAGGGCAGTGGGTTCGAGATACTCAGTATTTT. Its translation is CASSLGQWVRDTQYF.